Below are 3 T cell receptor beta chains sequenced from a single sample in a study of blood T cell repertoires in COVID-19. Clones were sequenced by immunoSEQ multiplex PCR, and TCRdb holds only the in-frame ones, with some missing. The sample has roughly 500,000 clones, 89% seen once. Sequencing was done on a sample of peripheral blood. All receptors come from a man aged 18-30 years with COVID-19, enrolled during active disease.

The chain combines TRBV19 with TRBJ1-4, with 7 nucleotides matching TRBD1. Germline assignment: CDR1 LNHDA and CDR2 SQIVND (reference sequence). Trimming took 4 bases from V and 5 from J; bases not matched to a gene: 1. This CDR3 spans 13 amino acids. The CDR3 loop reads CASSTDRNEKLFF. CDR3 DNA: TGTGCCAGTAGTACGGACAGGAATGAAAAACTGTTTTTT.

This clone was detected once. The chain has TRBV7-2 and TRBJ2-5; TRBD2 matches 9 bases. After removal of 6 bases from V and 4 bases from J, the junction contained 0 bases not matched to a gene. The CDR3 runs to 12 residues. Germline CDR1 SGHTA, CDR2 FQGNSA. CDR3 region: CASRLAGETQYF. CDR3 bases: TGTGCCAGCAGACTAGCGGGAGAGACCCAGTACTTC.

V and J are TRBV5-4 and TRBJ1-5, with 8 bases fitting TRBD1. With V trimmed by 2 bases and J by 5 bases, 9 bases remained unmatched. Germline values: CDR1 SGHNT, CDR2 YYREEE (reference sequence). The CDR3 totals 16 residues. The CDR3: CASSLEPGGSDQPQHF. As DNA, the CDR3 is TGTGCCAGCAGCTTAGAACCAGGGGGCAGTGATCAGCCCCAGCATTTT. The entire variable domain, with the rest obtained from reference TRBV5-4 and TRBJ1-5, is as follows: ETGVTQSPTHLIKTRGQQVTLRCSSQSGHNTVSWYQQALGQGPQFIFQYYREEENGRGNFPPRFSGLQFPNYSSELNVNALELDDSALYLCASSLEPGGSDQPQHFGDGTRLSIL.